The 23 T cell receptor beta chains presented below share a single source sample, sequenced in a study of beta chain features in type 1 diabetes. The whole isolated RNA underwent reverse transcription, so sequencing captured expressed TCRB transcripts. Measured with immunoSEQ multiplex PCR; TCRdb has only the in-frame clones, and not every one. Of about 410,000 clones in the sample, about 15% are singletons; the top ten hold roughly 0.035%. Source material: naive CD4+ T cells from blood. Source of these receptors: a man aged 25-45 years in good health.

This clone was seen only a few times. The chain joins TRBV7-2 to TRBJ2-5, with D possibly TRBD2 on 6 matching bases. The germline CDR1 and CDR2 sequences are SGHTA and FQGNSA. V lost 5 bases, J lost 2 bases, and 12 bases lay in between. This CDR3 spans 14 amino acids. The CDR3 DNA reads as TGTGCCAGCAGCCACCCGGGACTTCAAGAGACCCAGTACTTC. As protein: CASSHPGLQETQYF.

This clone was counted a few times. V gene TRBV7-9 combines with J gene TRBJ2-3, with D maybe TRBD1 (6 bases). CDR3 length: 15 amino acids. Trimming removed 5 bases from V and 0 bases from J, with 12 bases in between. From germline, CDR1 is SEHNR and CDR2 FQNEAQ (reference sequence). The CDR3 spells CASSPTGQSTDTQYF. The CDR3 DNA sequence: TGTGCCAGCAGCCCCACAGGGCAGAGCACAGATACGCAGTATTTT.

The genes are TRBV7-3 and TRBJ2-1; TRBD2 is a possible D gene (6 bases). This CDR3 spans 14 amino acids. CDR1 is SGHTA, CDR2 FQGTGA, per germline. V was shortened by 2 bases and J by 1 base, with 6 bases between the two germline ends. The CDR3 DNA follows: TGTGCCAGCAGCTTAGCGGGATCCTACAATGAGCAGTTCTTC. This encodes CASSLAGSYNEQFF.

The rearrangement links TRBV27 to TRBJ1-2, with TRBD1 matching 7 bases. Trimming at V came to 5 bases and at J to 4 bases, leaving 4 bases not matched to a gene. This CDR3 contains 13 residues. Germline V lookup: CDR1 MNHEY, CDR2 SMNVEV (reference sequence). The CDR3 DNA is TGTGCCAGCAGTCTACAGGGGTTCTATGGCTACACCTTC. Translated: CASSLQGFYGYTF.

The chain couples TRBV20-1 to TRBJ2-7, with unresolved D. The germline V gene encodes CDR1 DFQATT and CDR2 SNEGSKA (reference sequence). Trimming pared 3 bases from V and 9 bases from J, leaving 12 bases between. The CDR3 contains 11 residues. In DNA, the CDR3 is TGCAGTGCTAGTGGATCCACTCGGCAGTACTTC. It yields the protein CSASGSTRQYF.

J is TRBJ2-5 and V is TRBV7-9, with D hard to call. The CDR3 covers 14 residues. Germline lookup yields CDR1 SEHNR and CDR2 FQNEAQ (reference sequence). Trimming left V 2 bases short and J 5 bases short, with 12 bases between. The CDR3 spells CASSLPMARETQYF. CDR3 DNA: TGTGCCAGCAGCTTACCTATGGCACGCGAGACCCAGTACTTC.

The chain employs TRBV19 and TRBJ2-7; D is unclear. Germline CDR1 reads LNHDA; CDR2 reads SQIVND (reference sequence). The CDR3 sequence is 13 residues long. Deletions cut 5 bases from V and 3 bases from J, with 11 bases between. CDR3: CASSGQILYEQYF. CDR3 coding DNA: TGTGCCAGTAGTGGGCAGATCCTCTACGAGCAGTACTTC.

V usage is TRBV25-1 and J usage is TRBJ1-1; tentatively, D is TRBD1 (5 bases). The CDR3 loop spans 14 amino acids. CDR1 and CDR2 (germline): MGHDK, SYGVNS. The V and J ends lost 5 bases and 5 bases respectively, with 15 bases between them. CDR3 amino acids: CASSPIGVNTEAFF. CDR3 nucleotide sequence: TGTGCCAGCAGTCCAATAGGGGTTAATACTGAAGCTTTCTTT.

V and J are TRBV19 and TRBJ2-6; no firm D call. Trimming left V 8 bases short and J 1 base short, with 9 bases between. The CDR3 length is 14 residues. The V gene's germline CDR1 is LNHDA and CDR2 SQIVND (reference sequence). This CDR3 is CASRVFSGANVLTF. The CDR3 bases are TGTGCCAGTCGCGTTTTTTCTGGGGCCAACGTCCTGACTTTC.

This clone has just a few counts. The chain joins TRBV7-9 to TRBJ1-5, with D hard to call. Deletions cut 3 bases from V and 0 bases from J, with 6 bases between. Germline CDR1 SEHNR, CDR2 FQNEAQ (reference sequence). This CDR3 comprises 14 residues. CDR3 sequence reads: CASSFSNSNQPQHF. The CDR3 nucleotides read TGTGCCAGCAGCTTCTCTAATAGCAATCAGCCCCAGCATTTT.

There are a few counts of this clone. The chain carries TRBV25-1 and TRBJ2-5; TRBD2 matches 7 bases. The CDR3 length is 15 residues. Germline V gene data show CDR1 as MGHDK and CDR2 as SYGVNS. With V trimmed by 3 bases and J by 5 bases, 9 bases remained unmatched. CDR3 sequence: CASSDPGGGGETQYF. CDR3 sequence (DNA): TGTGCCAGCAGTGATCCGGGGGGTGGCGGGGAGACCCAGTACTTC.

The chain links TRBV9 to TRBJ2-7; no definite D call. The length of the CDR3 is 13 residues. Germline CDR1 SGDLS, CDR2 YYNGEE. The germline V and J ends were trimmed by 0 bases and 7 bases, with 11 bases remaining between them. CDR3 residues: CASSVGVTGEQYV. CDR3 bases: TGTGCCAGCAGCGTAGGCGTTACTGGAGAGCAGTACGTC.

This clone came up a few times. The chain carries TRBV20-1 and TRBJ2-1; D not certain. The germline V and J ends were trimmed by 2 bases and 5 bases, with 4 bases remaining between them. Germline lookup yields CDR1 DFQATT and CDR2 SNEGSKA (reference sequence). This CDR3 is 11 amino acids long. Here the CDR3 reads CSARFDNEQFF. The CDR3 nucleotides are TGCAGTGCTAGATTCGACAATGAGCAGTTCTTC.

The chain has TRBV27 and TRBJ1-2; no reliable D call. The CDR3 loop spans 14 amino acids. Germline V gene sequence: CDR1 MNHEY, CDR2 SMNVEV (reference sequence). Trimming cost V 6 bases and J 8 bases, with 19 bases left between them. CDR3 residues: CASSHLSGLSGYTF. For the CDR3, the DNA is TGTGCCAGCAGCCACCTCTCTGGCCTCTCAGGCTACACCTTC.

This chain links TRBV18 with TRBJ2-7; D not certain. Trimming stripped 0 bases from V and 7 bases from J, with 13 bases between. Germline V gives CDR1 KGHSH, CDR2 LQKENI. The CDR3 extends over 14 amino acids. As DNA, the CDR3 is TGTGCCAGCTCACCACCGGGAAGGGTACGGGAGCAGTACGTC. Its translation: CASSPPGRVREQYV.

The rearrangement links TRBV27 to TRBJ2-4, with a possible D match to TRBD2 (6 bases). CDR1 and CDR2 from the germline V gene are MNHEY and SMNVEV (reference sequence). The V end was cut by 5 bases, the J end by 3 bases, with 17 bases between. The CDR3 is 16 amino acids. The CDR3 loop is CASSPRRRDFKNIQYF. The CDR3 DNA is TGTGCCAGCAGTCCACGTCGCCGGGACTTCAAAAACATTCAGTACTTC.

This clone appeared a few times. The V call is TRBV10-3, the J call TRBJ2-6; D not certain. There are 16 residues in the CDR3. Between the trimmed V and J ends, which lost 0 bases and 0 bases, there was a span of 6 bases. The germline V gene has CDR1 ENHRY and CDR2 SYGVKD. CDR3 DNA sequence: TGTGCCATCAGTGAGTCTCCAGACTCTGGGGCCAACGTCCTGACTTTC. The encoded protein is CAISESPDSGANVLTF.

This chain joins TRBV21-1 and TRBJ2-6; the table gives TRBD1 as D, unverified against the DNA. TRBV21-1 is flagged as a pseudogene. The CDR3 sequence is 17 residues long. In nucleotides, the CDR3 is TGTGCCAGCACCAAACCCGGGCTGGGGCGAGGGGCCAACGTCCTGACTTTC. This encodes CASTKPGLGRGANVLTF.

This CDR3 reads CASSSQMPRGQQYF. CDR3 nucleotide sequence: TGTGCCAGTAGTTCCCAAATGCCGCGAGGACAGCAGTACTTC. The rearrangement joins TRBV19 to TRBJ2-7; D remains ambiguous. Trimming removed 5 bases from V and 8 bases from J, with 19 bases in between. The CDR3 length is 14 residues. Germline V CDR1 and CDR2: LNHDA, SQIVND (reference sequence).

The rearrangement links TRBV28 to TRBJ2-3; 13 positions agree with TRBD2. J gave up 1 base and V 6 bases, and 1 base lay outside the gene matches. The CDR3 contains 15 residues. Germline assignment: CDR1 MDHEN and CDR2 SYDVKM. In nucleotides, the CDR3 is TGTGCCAGCAGACTAGCGGGAGGGCGCACAGATACGCAGTATTTT. Its protein product is CASRLAGGRTDTQYF.

The table lists this clone with a few counts. The V call is TRBV5-4, the J call TRBJ2-2; TRBD1 aligns across 7 bases. V lost 4 bases, J lost 1 base, and 7 bases stayed unmatched. This CDR3 spans 16 amino acids. CDR1 and CDR2 (germline): SGHNT, YYREEE (reference sequence). CDR3 region: CASSPGQNMNTGELFF. CDR3 in DNA: TGTGCCAGCAGCCCGGGACAGAATATGAACACCGGGGAGCTGTTTTTT.

The chain couples TRBV5-4 to TRBJ2-5, with 12 bases identical to TRBD2. Looked up from germline, CDR1 is SGHNT and CDR2 is YYREEE (reference sequence). V lost 4 bases and J lost 4; bases outside the gene matches: 8. This CDR3 is built from 16 residues. Here the CDR3 reads CASSPKLAGGPETQYF. The DNA for the CDR3 is TGTGCCAGCAGCCCAAAACTAGCGGGAGGCCCAGAGACCCAGTACTTC. The full variable domain, rest sourced from reference TRBV5-4 and TRBJ2-5, is ETGVTQSPTHLIKTRGQQVTLRCSSQSGHNTVSWYQQALGQGPQFIFQYYREEENGRGNFPPRFSGLQFPNYSSELNVNALELDDSALYLCASSPKLAGGPETQYFGPGTRLLVL.

The sample holds a few counts of this clone. The V call is TRBV28, the J call TRBJ2-5; the match to TRBD2 covers 9 bases. The CDR3 is 19 residues long. V shed 6 bases and J 4 bases; nucleotides not matched to a gene: 21. The germline gives CDR1 MDHEN, CDR2 SYDVKM. The CDR3 region is CASRQITWRREGHRETQYF. The CDR3 DNA reads TGTGCCAGCAGACAAATTACCTGGAGGCGGGAGGGCCATAGAGAGACCCAGTACTTC.